This T cell receptor beta chain originates from a study of T cells in Graves' hyperthyroidism and ophthalmopathy. Study context: Once the initial diagnosis was made, peripheral blood was obtained before any treatment.

General study points: Most expanded thyroid clonotypes above 0.001 recurred in blood. The model anticipated ophthalmopathy a median about six months pre-onset. Separating ophthalmopathy from stable hyperthyroidism was achieved by a 13 V-J model.

RNA transcripts gave rise to amplified TCR beta CDR3 regions. Carried out on the TCR CDR3, a first-round RT-PCR used the HTBI primer set. Each CDR3 protein gets one entry after TCRdb re-called the multiplex PCR reads with MiXCR. This table holds hundreds of thousands of distinct CDR3 sequences, 16% found once. This clonotype occurred a few times. The target antigen is unknown. V was clipped by 6 bases and J by 4 bases, with 16 bases between them. The germline CDR1 and CDR2 sequences are SNHLY and FYNNEI. This CDR3 contains 15 residues. The sample taken for sequencing was blood. The source is a woman under 30 with Graves' hyperthyroidism. The chain has TRBV2 and TRBJ1-5; D ambiguous. The CDR3 region is CASRFGDMGNQPQHF. The CDR3 bases are TGTGCCAGCAGATTTGGGGATATGGGAAATCAGCCCCAGCATTTT.